One and the same sample provided the 20 T cell receptor beta chains below, sequenced in a study of blood T cell repertoires in COVID-19. The table came from immunoSEQ multiplex PCR; TCRdb's copy has only in-frame clones and leaves some out. This sample has about 300,000 clones, with around 92% found just once. Input material: PBMCs or T cells enriched from blood (not recorded which). The receptors derive from a woman between 50 and 59 years old who had been exposed to COVID-19.

This clone was recorded only once. V gene TRBV18 combines with J gene TRBJ1-1, with D possibly matching TRBD1 (6 bases). V was trimmed by 5 bases and J by 0 bases, leaving 13 bases between them. The CDR3 sequence is 15 residues long. CDR1 is KGHSH and CDR2 is LQKENI in the germline V gene. The CDR3 DNA reads TGTGCCAGCTCAGCAGGGGTTCTGCTGAACACTGAAGCTTTCTTT. This encodes CASSAGVLLNTEAFF.

The J gene is TRBJ2-1, the V gene TRBV6-5, with D possibly TRBD1 on 6 matching bases. The V gene's germline CDR1 is MNHEY and CDR2 SVGAGI. The CDR3 consists of 14 residues. Trimming stripped 5 bases from V and 5 bases from J, with 13 bases between. CDR3: CASSTLDRNNEQFF. CDR3 nucleotide sequence: TGTGCCAGCAGTACCCTGGACAGAAACAATGAGCAGTTCTTC.

The V gene is TRBV6-5, the J gene TRBJ1-1; perhaps TRBD1 as D (5 bases). The CDR3 consists of 14 residues. CDR1 and CDR2 from the germline V gene are MNHEY and SVGAGI. Trimming cost V 2 bases and J 7 bases, with 14 bases left between them. The CDR3 is CASSYTRQIFEAFF. The CDR3 DNA is TGTGCCAGCAGTTACACACGACAGATCTTTGAAGCTTTCTTT.

The V and J genes are TRBV7-9 and TRBJ2-2, with TRBD2 matching over 11 bases. The ends lost 4 bases at V and 7 bases at J; junction bases unmatched: 8. The germline gives CDR1 SEHNR, CDR2 FQNEAQ (reference sequence). The CDR3 covers 16 residues. The CDR3 DNA reads TGTGCCAGCAGCTATCGGACTAGCGGGTTTGTCGGGGAGCTGTTTTTT. This codes for CASSYRTSGFVGELFF.

Only one count was recorded for this clone. The CDR3 sequence is CASSPGQGIDSPLHF. In DNA, the CDR3 is TGTGCCAGCTCACCAGGACAGGGGATCGATTCACCCCTCCACTTT. V is TRBV18 and J is TRBJ1-6, with TRBD1 identical over 9 bases. This CDR3 comprises 15 residues. The germline CDR1 and CDR2 sequences are KGHSH and LQKENI. The J segment lost 8 bases and the V segment lost 2 bases, leaving 4 bases of the junction unmatched. Full variable domain (outside the CDR3, taken from reference TRBV18 and TRBJ1-6): NAGVMQNPRHLVRRRGQEARLRCSPMKGHSHVYWYRQLPEEGLKFMVYLQKENIIDESGMPKERFSAEFPKEGPSILRIQQVVRGDSAAYFCASSPGQGIDSPLHFGNGTRLTVT.

The chain joins TRBV9 to TRBJ1-1, with TRBD1 as a possible D gene (6 bases). The CDR3 sequence is 15 residues long. Trimming removed 0 bases at V and 1 base at J, with 10 bases between. Germline-derived CDR1 and CDR2 are SGDLS and YYNGEE. The CDR3: CASSVEGQGNTEAFF. As DNA, the CDR3 is TGTGCCAGCAGCGTAGAGGGACAAGGGAACACTGAAGCTTTCTTT.

The chain links TRBV3-1 (or the pseudogene TRBV3-2) to TRBJ1-1; D remains ambiguous. V was shortened by 4 bases and J by 3 bases, with 12 bases between the two germline ends. This CDR3 region has 14 residues. In germline, CDR1 is LGHDT, CDR2 YNNKEL (reference sequence). CDR3 in amino acids: CASSREGGYTEAFF. The CDR3 region has the DNA TGTGCCAGCAGCCGAGAGGGAGGGTACACTGAAGCTTTCTTT.

The chain carries TRBV11-2 and TRBJ2-1; 13 positions match TRBD2. With V trimmed by 8 bases and J by 8 bases, 12 bases remained unmatched. Germline V gene lookup returns CDR1 SGHAT and CDR2 FQNNGV. CDR3 length equals 16 residues. The CDR3 protein is CASCSRTSGSSDEQFF. CDR3 nucleotide sequence: TGTGCCAGCTGTTCCCGGACTAGCGGGAGCTCAGATGAGCAGTTCTTC.

This CDR3 reads CASSQDSGAREKLFF. CDR3 bases: TGTGCCAGCAGTCAGGACAGCGGGGCCCGTGAAAAACTGTTTTTT. The chain combines TRBV2 with TRBJ1-4, with D perhaps TRBD1 (6 bases). The germline V gene encodes CDR1 SNHLY and CDR2 FYNNEI. V was clipped by 5 bases and J by 7 bases, with 17 bases between them. This CDR3 has 15 amino acids.

The rearrangement links TRBV7-8 to TRBJ1-3; D gene uncertain. The CDR3 is made up of 13 amino acids. Germline V lookup: CDR1 SGHVS, CDR2 FQNEAQ. The V end lost 2 bases, the J end lost 8 bases, and 10 bases lay between the germline ends. CDR3 protein: CASSLMIADTIYF. CDR3 coding DNA: TGTGCCAGCAGCTTAATGATCGCGGACACCATATATTTT.

The chain carries TRBV9 and TRBJ2-7; TRBD1 aligns across 7 bases. Germline loops: CDR1 SGDLS, CDR2 YYNGEE. V lost 3 bases and J lost 7; bases outside the gene matches: 10. The CDR3 is 14 amino acids. CDR3 nucleotides: TGTGCCAGCAGCGAAAGGACAGGCTCGGAAGAGCAGTACTTC. Translation gives CASSERTGSEEQYF.

This chain uses TRBV2 with TRBJ1-1; 9 bases map to TRBD1. Germline V gene sequence: CDR1 SNHLY, CDR2 FYNNEI. The CDR3 totals 14 residues. With 7 bases clipped from V and 6 bases from J, the junction kept 9 bases outside the gene matches. Written as DNA, the CDR3 is TGTGCCAGCATTTTGACAGGGGGTTTGGCTGAAGCTTTCTTT. This sequence encodes CASILTGGLAEAFF.

The chain joins TRBV2 to TRBJ1-3; possibly TRBD1 for D (5 bases). Germline V gives CDR1 SNHLY, CDR2 FYNNEI. CDR3 length equals 16 residues. V was cut by 3 bases and J by 0 bases, with 12 bases left in between. CDR3 sequence reads: CASSDVRTTSGNTIYF. CDR3 in DNA: TGTGCCAGCAGTGATGTACGGACAACCTCTGGAAACACCATATATTTT.

The genes are TRBV7-2 and TRBJ2-1, with D hard to call. The V and J ends lost 1 base and 7 bases respectively, with 8 bases between them. CDR3 length: 13 amino acids. CDR1 SGHTA and CDR2 FQGNSA come from the germline V gene. The CDR3 loop is CASSLGPGNEQFF. In DNA, the CDR3 is TGTGCCAGCAGCTTAGGACCCGGGAATGAGCAGTTCTTC.

This chain connects TRBV30 to TRBJ1-1; 8 positions agree with TRBD1. Trimming removed 4 bases from V and 3 bases from J; junction bases left unmatched: 22. In germline, CDR1 is GTSNPN, CDR2 SVGIG (reference sequence). The CDR3 sequence is 19 residues long. The CDR3 DNA reads as TGTGCCTGGAAAGGGAGAGGCTCTTGGCAGGGGGCGAAGGACACTGAAGCTTTCTTT. Its protein is CAWKGRGSWQGAKDTEAFF. The full variable domain, in which reference TRBV30 and TRBJ1-1 provide the parts outside the CDR3, is SQTIHQWPATLVQPVGSPLSLECTVEGTSNPNLYWYRQAAGRGLQLLFYSVGIGQISSEVPQNLSASRPQDRQFILSSKKLLLSDSGFYLCAWKGRGSWQGAKDTEAFFGQGTRLTVV.

This clone was observed a single time. The V and J genes are TRBV2 and TRBJ1-4; TRBD1 might be the D (5 bases). CDR3 length: 15 amino acids. Germline lookup yields CDR1 SNHLY and CDR2 FYNNEI. Trimming stripped 3 bases from V and 3 bases from J, with 11 bases between. The CDR3 sequence is CASSDFGGANEKLFF. The DNA for the CDR3 is TGTGCCAGCAGTGATTTCGGGGGGGCTAATGAAAAACTGTTTTTT.

This clone showed up just once. V usage is TRBV7-9 and J usage is TRBJ2-5; the match to TRBD2 covers 12 bases. Germline lookup yields CDR1 SEHNR and CDR2 FQNEAQ (reference sequence). The CDR3 covers 14 residues. The trim removed 5 bases at V and 5 bases at J, leaving 3 bases unmatched. In DNA form, the CDR3 reads TGTGCCAGCAGCATCGGACTAGCGGGGGAGACCCAGTACTTC. Its protein is CASSIGLAGETQYF. Full variable domain (outside the CDR3, taken from reference TRBV7-9 and TRBJ2-5): DTGVSQNPRHKITKRGQNVTFRCDPISEHNRLYWYRQTLGQGPEFLTYFQNEAQLEKSRLLSDRFSAERPKGSFSTLEIQRTEQGDSAMYLCASSIGLAGETQYFGPGTRLLVL.

CDR3 in amino acids: CASSSGLAAGETQYF. The CDR3 DNA reads TGTGCCAGCAGTTCCGGACTAGCGGCTGGGGAGACCCAGTACTTC. This sequence joins TRBV2 and TRBJ2-5; 10 nucleotides line up with TRBD2. V lost 5 bases, J lost 5 bases, and 8 bases stayed unmatched. Germline values: CDR1 SNHLY, CDR2 FYNNEI. This CDR3 is built from 15 residues.

The chain couples TRBV29-1 to TRBJ2-7; maybe TRBD1 (6 bases). The CDR3 sequence is 14 residues long. V lost 1 base and J 0 bases, leaving 10 bases between the germline ends. Germline V gene lookup returns CDR1 SQVTM and CDR2 ANQGSEA. The CDR3 DNA follows: TGCAGCGTTGAAGGGCCAGGGGTCTCCTACGAGCAGTACTTC. Protein: CSVEGPGVSYEQYF.

V usage is TRBV5-4 and J usage is TRBJ2-1, with 15 nucleotides matching TRBD2. The CDR3 spans 18 residues. Germline loops: CDR1 SGHNT, CDR2 YYREEE (reference sequence). Germline trimming cut 3 bases from V and 0 bases from J; bases unmatched to any gene: 4. The CDR3 protein is CASSSGLAGGSSYNEQFF. The CDR3 DNA follows: TGTGCCAGCAGCTCGGGACTAGCGGGGGGCAGCTCCTACAATGAGCAGTTCTTC.